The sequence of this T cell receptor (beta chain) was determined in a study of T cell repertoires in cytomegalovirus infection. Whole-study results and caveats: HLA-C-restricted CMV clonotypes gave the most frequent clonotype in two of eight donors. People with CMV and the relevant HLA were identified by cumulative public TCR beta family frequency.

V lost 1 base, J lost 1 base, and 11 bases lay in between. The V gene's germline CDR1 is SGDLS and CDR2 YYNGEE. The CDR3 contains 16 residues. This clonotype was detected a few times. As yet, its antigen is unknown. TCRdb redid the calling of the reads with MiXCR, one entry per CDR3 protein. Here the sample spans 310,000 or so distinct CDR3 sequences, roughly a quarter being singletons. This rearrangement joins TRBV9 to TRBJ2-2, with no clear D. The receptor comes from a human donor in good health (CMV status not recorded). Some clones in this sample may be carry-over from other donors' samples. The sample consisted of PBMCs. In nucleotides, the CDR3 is TGTGCCAGCAGCGTAACAAGTCTACGGAACACCGGGGAGCTGTTTTTT. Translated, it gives CASSVTSLRNTGELFF.